This TCR beta chain was documented in a study of T cell repertoires in cytomegalovirus infection. As for the study in general: Indications came from public TCR beta signatures; they pointed to CMV infection and to a matching HLA type.

Study-level findings and limits: Accumulated public TCR beta family frequency recognized individuals carrying CMV together with the relevant HLA. Dominating the ex vivo response were TCR beta clonotypes that were CMV-specific and HLA-C-restricted.

TCRdb recomputed calls from the reads with MiXCR, one row per CDR3 protein. The repertoire includes around 630,000 distinct CDR3 sequences, about 24% of them detected once, and around 8% sits in the top ten. This clonotype was observed at least ten times. Its antigen remains unidentified. Germline values: CDR1 SEHNR, CDR2 FQNEAQ (reference sequence). Between the trimmed V and J ends, which lost 4 bases and 7 bases, there was a span of 13 bases. This CDR3 has 13 amino acids. The chain links TRBV7-9 to TRBJ1-1; D unclear. Sequencing was done on a sample of CD8+ T cells from PBMCs. The receptor was derived from a human donor in good health (CMV status not recorded). Some clones in this sample may be carry-over from other donors' samples. CDR3 amino acids: CASSSPYTLEAFF. CDR3 bases: TGTGCCAGCAGCTCGCCTTACACACTTGAAGCTTTCTTT.